This T cell receptor beta chain came from a study of CD8 T cells in Susac syndrome. The authors carried out high-throughput sequencing of TCR beta. They applied it to CD8+ and CD4+ T cells obtained from blood. Healthy donors formed controls matched for age and sex. The authors reverse transcribed roughly 0.5 to 1 ug RNA with random hexamers. It was immunoSEQ multiplex PCR that amplified TCR beta CDR3 across 54 Vbeta and 13 Jbeta. TCRdb processed the immunoSEQ multiplex PCR reads anew with MiXCR; each CDR3 protein has one entry. Of just over 80,000 distinct CDR3 sequences listed, roughly 94% are singletons. Sequencing was performed on CD8+ T cells from PBMCs. The TCR originated in a human donor in good health.

Here the CDR3 reads CASSSPPRPSGKAFF. Here the CDR3 DNA reads TGTGCCAGCAGTAGCCCCCCTAGGCCGAGTGGTAAAGCTTTCTTT. The chain joins TRBV6-5 to TRBJ1-1; D is unresolved. V dropped 5 bases and J dropped 9 bases, with 22 bases sitting between them. Germline-derived CDR1 and CDR2 are MNHEY and SVGAGI. The CDR3 runs 15 residues.